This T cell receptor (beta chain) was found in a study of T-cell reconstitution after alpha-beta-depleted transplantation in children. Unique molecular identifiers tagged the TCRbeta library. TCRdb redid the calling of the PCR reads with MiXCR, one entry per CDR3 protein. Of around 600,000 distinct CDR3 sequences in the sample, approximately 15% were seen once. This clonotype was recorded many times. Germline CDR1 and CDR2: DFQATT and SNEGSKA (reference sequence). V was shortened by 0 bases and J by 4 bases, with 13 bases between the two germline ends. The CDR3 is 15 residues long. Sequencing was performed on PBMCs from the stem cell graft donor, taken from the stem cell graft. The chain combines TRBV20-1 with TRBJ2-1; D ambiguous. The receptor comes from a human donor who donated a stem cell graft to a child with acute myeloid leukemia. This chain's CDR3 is CSARDLKNQYNEQFF. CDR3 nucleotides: TGCAGTGCTAGAGATCTGAAAAACCAATACAATGAGCAGTTCTTC.